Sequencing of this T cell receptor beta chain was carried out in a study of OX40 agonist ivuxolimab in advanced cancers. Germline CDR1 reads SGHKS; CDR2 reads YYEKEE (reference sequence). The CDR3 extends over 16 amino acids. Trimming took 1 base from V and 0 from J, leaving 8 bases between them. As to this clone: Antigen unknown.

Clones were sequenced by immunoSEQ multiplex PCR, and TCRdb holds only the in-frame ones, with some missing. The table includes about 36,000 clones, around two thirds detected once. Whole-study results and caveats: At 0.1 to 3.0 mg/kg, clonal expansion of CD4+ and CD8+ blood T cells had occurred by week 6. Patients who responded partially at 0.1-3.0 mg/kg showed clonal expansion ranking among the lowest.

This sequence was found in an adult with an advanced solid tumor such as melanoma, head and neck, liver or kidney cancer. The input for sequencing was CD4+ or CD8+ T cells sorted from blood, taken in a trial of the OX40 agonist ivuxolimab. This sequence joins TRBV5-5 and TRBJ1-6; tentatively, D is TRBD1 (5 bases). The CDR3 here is CASSLRGGSYNSPLHF. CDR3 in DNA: TGTGCCAGCAGCTTGAGGGGCGGCTCCTATAATTCACCCCTCCACTTT. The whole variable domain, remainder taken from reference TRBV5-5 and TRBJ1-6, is DAGVTQSPTHLIKTRGQQVTLRCSPISGHKSVSWYQQVLGQGPQFIFQYYEKEERGRGNFPDRFSARQFPNYSSELNVNALLLGDSALYLCASSLRGGSYNSPLHFGNGTRLTVT.